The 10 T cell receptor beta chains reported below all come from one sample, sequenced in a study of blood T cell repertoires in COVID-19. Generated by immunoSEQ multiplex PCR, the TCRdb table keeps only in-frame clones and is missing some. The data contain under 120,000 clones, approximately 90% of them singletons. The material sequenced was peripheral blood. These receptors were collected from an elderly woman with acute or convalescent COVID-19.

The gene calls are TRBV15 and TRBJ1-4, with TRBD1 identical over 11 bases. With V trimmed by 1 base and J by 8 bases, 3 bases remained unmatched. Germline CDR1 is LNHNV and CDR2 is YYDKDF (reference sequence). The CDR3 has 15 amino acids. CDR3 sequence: CATSRVGQGGEKLFF. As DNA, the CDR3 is TGTGCCACCAGCAGAGTGGGACAGGGGGGAGAAAAACTGTTTTTT.

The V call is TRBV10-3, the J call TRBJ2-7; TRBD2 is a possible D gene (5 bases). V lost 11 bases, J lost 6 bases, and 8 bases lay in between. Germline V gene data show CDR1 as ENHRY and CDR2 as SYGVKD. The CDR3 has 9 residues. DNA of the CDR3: TGTGCCTCAGCGGTCGAGCAGTACTTC. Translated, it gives CASAVEQYF.

CDR3: CASSKEGPTNYGYTF. The CDR3 DNA reads TGTGCCAGCAGCAAAGAGGGGCCGACTAACTATGGCTACACCTTC. This chain links TRBV21-1 with TRBJ1-2; TRBD1, the table's D call, lacks a check against the DNA. TRBV21-1 is annotated as a pseudogene. This CDR3 region has 15 residues.

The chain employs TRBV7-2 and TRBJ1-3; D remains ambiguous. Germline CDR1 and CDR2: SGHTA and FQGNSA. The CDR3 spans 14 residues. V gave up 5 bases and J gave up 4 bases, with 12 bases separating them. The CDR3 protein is CASSQDRGGNTIYF. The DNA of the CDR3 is TGTGCCAGCAGCCAAGACCGGGGAGGAAACACCATATATTTT.

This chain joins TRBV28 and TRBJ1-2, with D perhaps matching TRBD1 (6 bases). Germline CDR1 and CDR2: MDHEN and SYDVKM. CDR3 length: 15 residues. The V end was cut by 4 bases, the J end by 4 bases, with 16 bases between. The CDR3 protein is CASSSFPTGPYGYTF. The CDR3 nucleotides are TGTGCCAGCAGTTCTTTCCCAACAGGGCCCTATGGCTACACCTTC.

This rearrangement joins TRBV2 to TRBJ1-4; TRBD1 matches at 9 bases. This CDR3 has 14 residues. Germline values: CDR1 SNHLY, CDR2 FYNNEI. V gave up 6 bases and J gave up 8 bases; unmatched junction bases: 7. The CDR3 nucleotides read TGTGCCAGCAGCGTGGACAGGGGAGGCGAAAAACTGTTTTTT. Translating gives CASSVDRGGEKLFF.

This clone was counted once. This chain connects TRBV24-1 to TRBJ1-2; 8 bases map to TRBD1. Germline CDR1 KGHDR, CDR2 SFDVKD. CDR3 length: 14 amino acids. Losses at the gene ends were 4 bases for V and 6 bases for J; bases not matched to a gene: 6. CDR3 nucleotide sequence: TGTGCCACCAGTGACACCCCAGGGGGCCATGGCTACACCTTC. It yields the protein CATSDTPGGHGYTF.

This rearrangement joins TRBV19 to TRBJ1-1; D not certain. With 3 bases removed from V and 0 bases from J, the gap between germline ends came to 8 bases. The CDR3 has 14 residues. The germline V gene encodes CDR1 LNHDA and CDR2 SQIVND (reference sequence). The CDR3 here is CASSMREVNTEAFF. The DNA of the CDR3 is TGTGCCAGTAGTATGCGGGAGGTGAACACTGAAGCTTTCTTT.

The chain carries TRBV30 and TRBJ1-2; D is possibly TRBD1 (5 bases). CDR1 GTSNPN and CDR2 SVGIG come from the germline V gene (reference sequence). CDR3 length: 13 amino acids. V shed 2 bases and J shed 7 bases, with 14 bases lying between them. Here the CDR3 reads CAWSLVGVGGYTF. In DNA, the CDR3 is TGTGCCTGGAGTCTGGTAGGGGTAGGTGGCTACACCTTC.

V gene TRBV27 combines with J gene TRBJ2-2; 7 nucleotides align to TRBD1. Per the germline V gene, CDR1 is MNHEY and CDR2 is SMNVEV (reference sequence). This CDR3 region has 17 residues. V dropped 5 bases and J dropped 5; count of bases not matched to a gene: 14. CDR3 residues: CASSPTRQGAVTGELFF. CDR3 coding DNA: TGTGCCAGCAGTCCCACCCGACAGGGCGCGGTGACCGGGGAGCTGTTTTTT.